What follows are 25 T cell receptor beta chains derived from one specimen sequenced in a study of T-cell memory formation after mild COVID-19. TCRdb redid the calling of the 5' RACE reads with MiXCR, one entry per CDR3 protein. The repertoire includes about 130,000 distinct CDR3 sequences, roughly a quarter of them detected once, and around a quarter sits in the top ten. The material sequenced was PBMCs or a T cell subset sorted from them (not recorded which). All receptors derive from an adult woman who had mild COVID-19 (a few samples of this study predate the infection). Cell type and time point are not known.

A few counts support this clonotype. The J gene is TRBJ2-7, the V gene TRBV12-3 or TRBV12-4, with 9 bases fitting TRBD2. Trimming cost V 7 bases and J 1 base; bases outside gene matches: 2. CDR3 length: 13 residues. CDR3 coding DNA: TGTGCCAGCACTCTAGCGGGATCCTACGAGCAGTACTTC. Translating it yields CASTLAGSYEQYF.

The V and J genes are TRBV6-5 and TRBJ1-1, with 7 bases lining up with TRBD1. The length of the CDR3 is 11 residues. Germline CDR1 is MNHEY and CDR2 is SVGAGI. V trimming: 5 bases; J trimming: 9 bases; junction bases outside the gene matches: 3. The CDR3 sequence: CASSEDRQAFF. The CDR3 nucleotides read TGTGCCAGCAGTGAGGACAGGCAAGCTTTCTTT.

The gene calls are TRBV20-1 and TRBJ2-1; the D is unclear. Trimming removed 3 bases from V and 15 bases from J, with 6 bases in between. The CDR3 is 8 amino acids. Germline assignment: CDR1 DFQATT and CDR2 SNEGSKA (reference sequence). The CDR3 protein is CSASQRFF. The DNA for the CDR3 is TGCAGTGCTAGCCAGAGGTTCTTC.

This chain uses TRBV7-6 with TRBJ2-7; 11 bases map to TRBD1. Per the germline V gene, CDR1 is SGHVS and CDR2 is FNYEAQ. V lost 4 bases and J lost 0; bases outside the gene matches: 5. The CDR3 has 16 residues. The CDR3 is CASSSGQGASSYEQYF. The CDR3 DNA sequence: TGTGCCAGCAGCTCCGGACAGGGGGCTTCCTCCTACGAGCAGTACTTC.

This chain connects TRBV15 to TRBJ1-1, with D unresolved. CDR1 is LNHNV, CDR2 YYDKDF, per germline (reference sequence). V lost 1 base, J lost 1 base, and 7 bases lay in between. This CDR3 contains 14 residues. The CDR3 region has the DNA TGTGCCACCAGCAGAGGCGAGTCGAACACTGAAGCTTTCTTT. Protein product: CATSRGESNTEAFF.

On this clonotype itself: Because the CDR3 is missing its conserved closing phenylalanine or tryptophan, this is likely a read error. The DNA is left out, because the CDR3 cannot be placed on it with certainty; the CDR3 is given as TCRdb lists it. This chain links TRBV2 with TRBJ2-1; the table names TRBD1, a call not compared with the DNA. Germline V gene lookup returns CDR1 SNHLY and CDR2 FYNNEI. Counting both end residues, the CDR3 totals 12 amino acids. CDR3 in amino acids: CASGQGDSFPRL.

This clonotype has only a few counts. One end of the junction varies from germline; a read error may be responsible. The chain couples TRBV3-1 to TRBJ2-2, with D tentatively TRBD1 (6 bases). This CDR3 is built from 16 residues. From germline, CDR1 is LGHDT and CDR2 YNNKEL (reference sequence). The CDR3 loop is CASTQKTGPNTGELFF. The DNA for the CDR3 is TGTGCCAGCACCCAAAAGACAGGACCAAACACCGGGGAGCTGTTTTTT.

The chain joins TRBV4-1 to TRBJ1-2; the D gene is possibly TRBD1 (6 bases). CDR3 length: 14 amino acids. Germline V gene lookup returns CDR1 MGHRA and CDR2 YSYEKL. The V gene lost 6 bases and the J gene lost 3 bases, with 14 bases spanning the gap. CDR3 protein: CASRARDTDYGYTF. In DNA form, the CDR3 reads TGCGCCAGCAGGGCGCGGGACACTGACTATGGCTACACCTTC.

This clonotype occurred a few times. CDR3 sequence (DNA): TGCGCCAGCAGCTTGGCAGGGATGGGTTACGAGCAGTACTTC. Encoded protein: CASSLAGMGYEQYF. The genes are TRBV5-1 and TRBJ2-7, with D possibly being TRBD1 (5 bases). The CDR3 has 14 residues. Trimming stripped 0 bases from V and 4 bases from J, with 11 bases between. Germline values: CDR1 SGHRS, CDR2 YFSETQ.

The genes are TRBV4-1 and TRBJ1-2; D might be TRBD1 (5 bases). Trimming cost V 4 bases and J 5 bases, with 20 bases left between them. The CDR3 runs 16 residues. Germline assignment: CDR1 MGHRA and CDR2 YSYEKL. The CDR3 DNA reads TGCGCCAGCAGCCTCCCAAGCCAGGGCTCTGGGTATGGCTACACCTTC. Translating it yields CASSLPSQGSGYGYTF.

This chain joins TRBV7-6 and TRBJ2-1; 9 bases map to TRBD2. Germline trimming cut 1 base from V and 4 bases from J; bases unmatched to any gene: 11. CDR3 size: 18 residues. Germline CDR1 is SGHVS and CDR2 is FNYEAQ. CDR3 bases: TGTGCCAGCAGCTTAGGACTAGCGGCCTCTGGACCTTACAATGAGCAGTTCTTC. It encodes CASSLGLAASGPYNEQFF.

A word on this clonotype: One end of the junction does not line up with germline, which may come from a read error. The V gene is TRBV7-7, the J gene TRBJ2-2; TRBD2 is a possible D gene (6 bases). The CDR3 consists of 21 residues. Germline-derived CDR1 and CDR2 are SSHAT and FNYEAQ (reference sequence). The CDR3: CASSPRIAAESGPLNTGELFF. CDR3 nucleotides: TGTGCTAGCAGCCCTCGTATAGCGGCGGAATCGGGACCATTGAACACCGGGGAGCTGTTTTTT. Full variable domain (missing parts from reference TRBV7-7 and TRBJ2-2): GAGVSQSPRYKVTKRGQDVTLRCDPISSHATLYWYQQALGQGPEFLTYFNYEAQPDKSGLPSDRFSAERPEGSISTLTIQRTEQRDSAMYRCASSPRIAAESGPLNTGELFFGEGSRLTVL.

In this sample, this clonotype turned up a few times. V is TRBV4-3 and J is TRBJ2-7, with D hard to call. Trimming shortened V by 3 bases and J by 5 bases, and 14 bases separated the two germline ends. Germline values: CDR1 LGHNA, CDR2 YSLEER. The CDR3 extends over 14 amino acids. In DNA form, the CDR3 reads TGCGCCAGCAGCCAGGGTGATGGTACCCACGAGCAGTACTTC. It translates to CASSQGDGTHEQYF.

V usage is TRBV6-5 and J usage is TRBJ2-2; D perhaps matches TRBD2 (5 bases). Trimming took 2 bases from V and 3 from J, leaving 13 bases between them. The CDR3 consists of 16 residues. In germline, CDR1 is MNHEY, CDR2 SVGAGI. CDR3 protein: CASSYGRTWDTGELFF. For the CDR3, the DNA is TGTGCCAGCAGTTACGGAAGGACTTGGGACACCGGGGAGCTGTTTTTT.

The V gene is TRBV30, the J gene TRBJ1-4; unclear D gene. Looked up from germline, CDR1 is GTSNPN and CDR2 is SVGIG (reference sequence). The CDR3 spans 16 residues. The germline V and J ends were trimmed by 0 bases and 5 bases, with 16 bases remaining between them. The CDR3 bases are TGTGCCTGGAGTGTTTCCCCCGGCGGGATCAATGAAAAACTGTTTTTT. Translated: CAWSVSPGGINEKLFF.

The V and J genes are TRBV15 and TRBJ1-2; D may be TRBD1 (6 bases). CDR3 size: 14 residues. The V and J ends lost 3 bases and 5 bases respectively, with 13 bases between them. Germline lookup yields CDR1 LNHNV and CDR2 YYDKDF (reference sequence). The CDR3 loop is CATSSGGASYGYTF. The CDR3, as DNA: TGTGCCACCAGCAGTGGGGGGGCATCTTATGGCTACACCTTC.

The V call is TRBV5-6, the J call TRBJ2-2, with a tentative D call TRBD2 (5 bases). Germline-derived CDR1 and CDR2 are SGHDT and YYEEEE. The CDR3 spans 17 residues. Deletions cut 2 bases from V and 2 bases from J, with 16 bases between. The CDR3, as DNA: TGTGCCAGCAGCTTTCCGAAAAACGGGGTTAACACCGGGGAGCTGTTTTTT. Translating gives CASSFPKNGVNTGELFF.

The chain recombines TRBV27 with TRBJ2-7; D is ambiguous. The CDR3 has 15 residues. The V and J ends lost 5 bases and 5 bases respectively, with 19 bases between them. Germline assignment: CDR1 MNHEY and CDR2 SMNVEV (reference sequence). DNA of the CDR3: TGTGCCAGCAGTCCGCCCGTAGGCTCTGCTGACGAGCAGTACTTC. Translating it yields CASSPPVGSADEQYF.

In this sample, this clonotype turned up a few times. The V gene is TRBV11-2, the J gene TRBJ2-3, with 7 bases aligning to TRBD2. Per germline, CDR1 SGHAT and CDR2 FQNNGV. V lost 5 bases and J lost 4; bases outside the gene matches: 0. The CDR3 is 12 residues long. The CDR3 protein is CASSGGADTQYF. Written as DNA, the CDR3 is TGTGCCAGCAGCGGGGGGGCAGATACGCAGTATTTT. The full variable domain, with the rest looked up from reference TRBV11-2 and TRBJ2-3, is EAGVAQSPRYKIIEKRQSVAFWCNPISGHATLYWYQQILGQGPKLLIQFQNNGVVDDSQLPKDRFSAERLKGVDSTLKIQPAKLEDSAVYLCASSGGADTQYFGPGTRLTVL.

The V gene is TRBV12-3 or TRBV12-4, the J gene TRBJ1-2, with 8 bases fitting TRBD1. The CDR3 is made up of 13 amino acids. The V gene end was trimmed by 3 bases and the J gene end by 4 bases; junction bases not matched to a gene: 1. CDR3 coding DNA: TGTGCCAGCAGTTTTGGGACAGGCTATGGCTACACCTTC. Protein product: CASSFGTGYGYTF.

This chain links TRBV9 with TRBJ2-5; TRBD2 matches 13 bases. Germline V gene lookup returns CDR1 SGDLS and CDR2 YYNGEE. The CDR3 contains 16 residues. With V trimmed by 4 bases and J by 4 bases, 7 bases remained unmatched. The CDR3 region has the DNA TGTGCCAGCAGCACACTCGGACTAGCGGGGGTAGAGACCCAGTACTTC. Translating it yields CASSTLGLAGVETQYF.

This clonotype was recorded a few times. The chain combines TRBV6-1 with TRBJ2-5; 11 bases map to TRBD2. This CDR3 has 15 residues. With V trimmed by 3 bases and J by 2 bases, 2 bases remained unmatched. Germline V gene lookup returns CDR1 MNHNS and CDR2 SASEGT. CDR3 in amino acids: CASSEASGGQETQYF. CDR3 sequence (DNA): TGTGCCAGCAGTGAGGCTAGCGGGGGGCAAGAGACCCAGTACTTC.

The rearrangement uses TRBV4-2 and TRBJ1-5; D uncertain. The CDR3 covers 17 residues. V lost 3 bases, J lost 3 bases, and 18 bases lay in between. Looked up from germline, CDR1 is LGHNA and CDR2 is YNFKEQ. The CDR3 is CASSQGFVSDNNQPQHF. The CDR3 nucleotides are TGTGCCAGCAGCCAGGGGTTTGTCTCAGACAACAATCAGCCCCAGCATTTT.

The CDR3 DNA reads as TGCAGCGTTGCCAACAGGGCCTTCGGAGCTTTCTTT. This gives the protein CSVANRAFGAFF. The V call is TRBV29-1, the J call TRBJ1-1; maybe TRBD1 (6 bases). The CDR3 is 12 residues long. Germline CDR1 and CDR2: SQVTM and ANQGSEA. V lost 4 bases and J 10 bases, leaving 16 bases between the germline ends. The entire variable domain, with the rest obtained from reference TRBV29-1 and TRBJ1-1, is as follows: SAVISQKPSRDICQRGTSLTIQCQVDSQVTMMFWYRQQPGQSLTLIATANQGSEATYESGFVIDKFPISRPNLTFSTLTVSNMSPEDSSIYLCSVANRAFGAFFGQGTRLTVV.

The chain couples TRBV6-5 to TRBJ2-3; 9 positions match TRBD2. V was pared by 0 bases and J by 4 bases, with 5 bases of the junction left unmatched. Looked up from germline, CDR1 is MNHEY and CDR2 is SVGAGI. This CDR3 is 16 amino acids long. CDR3 DNA sequence: TGTGCCAGCAGTTACTCAGGCGGGGGGGCTGCAGATACGCAGTATTTT. This gives the protein CASSYSGGGAADTQYF.